This T cell receptor (beta chain) was sequenced for a study of blood T cell repertoires in COVID-19. At the level of the study: T cells, B-cell-depleted T cells, or PBMCs provided the cDNA or gDNA that served as material.

Some clones are missing from TCRdb's copy, which holds only in-frame ones; the method was immunoSEQ multiplex PCR. The sample records about 140,000 clones, roughly 81% being singletons. V dropped 7 bases and J dropped 8; count of bases not matched to a gene: 9. From germline, CDR1 is SNHLY and CDR2 FYNNEI. CDR3 length: 14 residues. This receptor was obtained from a woman aged 50 to 65 with active or convalescent COVID-19. This chain connects TRBV2 to TRBJ1-2, with 11 bases aligning to TRBD1. The sequenced sample consisted of peripheral blood. In DNA form, the CDR3 reads TGTGCCAGCACCATGACCGGGACAGGGGGAGGCTACACCTTC. Its protein product is CASTMTGTGGGYTF. Using reference TRBV2 and TRBJ1-2 for the parts outside the CDR3, the full variable domain is EPEVTQTPSHQVTQMGQEVILRCVPISNHLYFYWYRQILGQKVEFLVSFYNNEISEKSEIFDDQFSVERPDGSNFTLKIRSTKLEDSAMYFCASTMTGTGGGYTFGSGTRLTVV.